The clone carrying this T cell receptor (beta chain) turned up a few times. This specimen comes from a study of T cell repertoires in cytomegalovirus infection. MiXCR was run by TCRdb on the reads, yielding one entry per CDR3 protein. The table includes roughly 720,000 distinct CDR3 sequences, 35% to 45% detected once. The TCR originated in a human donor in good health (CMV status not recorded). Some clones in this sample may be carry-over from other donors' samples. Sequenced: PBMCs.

CDR3 nucleotide sequence: TGTGCCAGCATCACAGGGGGCGGCGGCAATCAGCCCCAGCATTTT. This codes for CASITGGGGNQPQHF. This chain joins TRBV28 and TRBJ1-5; 9 bases match TRBD1. CDR1 MDHEN and CDR2 SYDVKM come from the germline V gene. The CDR3 length is 15 residues. J lost 2 bases, V lost 7 bases, and 6 bases had no gene match.